This T cell receptor (beta chain) was found in a study of shared clonotypes between healthy human individuals. Using immunoSEQ multiplex PCR, the repertoire was profiled, and TCRdb retains in-frame clones only, with some absent. Here the sample spans about 2.1 million clones, 93% being singletons. Naive CD8 cells comprised CD45RO-negative, CCR7-positively selected cells, excluding terminally differentiated effector memory CD45RA+ cells. This CDR3 region has 14 residues. V lost 1 base, J lost 4 bases, and 0 bases stayed unmatched. Germline-derived CDR1 and CDR2 are LNHDA and SQIVND (reference sequence). Overall study findings and caveats: A reduction in generation probabilities was seen for non-shared clonotypes relative to those shared by all four donors.

To note about this clone: What it binds is not known. Other DNA sequences within the sample encode an identical CDR3.

Specimen: naive CD8+ T cells from PBMCs. The chain joins TRBV19 to TRBJ2-7; 11 bases map to TRBD2. The clonotype originates from a man aged 18 to 35 in good health. Some clones in this sample may be carry-over from other donors' samples. The CDR3 protein is CASSIGLAGYEQYF. CDR3 sequence (DNA): TGTGCCAGTAGTATAGGACTAGCGGGATACGAGCAGTACTTC. Filled out from reference TRBV19 and TRBJ2-7, the complete variable domain reads DGGITQSPKYLFRKEGQNVTLSCEQNLNHDAMYWYRQDPGQGLRLIYYSQIVNDFQKGDIAEGYSVSREKKESFPLTVTSAQKNPTAFYLCASSIGLAGYEQYFGPGTRLTVT.